This TCR beta chain was identified during a study of cytomegalovirus exposure and HLA in healthy donors (dated by TCRdb to 2017 to 2019). As for the study more broadly: An earlier analysis of some 500 of the donors reported 250 to 350 Gb of sequence data and 117 million unique TCR beta sequences from 150 million to 200 million T cells. Around 320 gigabases of sequencing data and approximately 80 million unique TCR sequences were included in an early release covering over 600 HLA-typed donors. The genetic ancestry cluster associated with self-reported Caucasian donors included around 76% of the roughly 410 genotyped donors. The aim of the study was to test whether cataloging public T cell receptors could identify signatures of past pathogen exposure. Using immunosequencing, the study profiled T cell repertoires from some 670 subjects and related those repertoires to cytomegalovirus serostatus. Along with the approximately 700-subject first cohort, a separate validation cohort of around 110 different subjects was used. To predict cytomegalovirus infection status, the study brought together high-throughput TCR immunosequencing, statistical association of individual TCRs with disease status, and machine learning. In a later analysis, previously published TCR beta repertoires from some 640 donors were re-analyzed and high-resolution HLA genotyping was added so that TCR occurrence patterns could be studied. Rather than using new phenotypic data, the later analysis identified candidate immune exposures from TCR beta sequences and from how often those sequences occurred across donors. In an earlier analysis of several hundred of the donors, high-throughput TCR beta sequencing was used to judge whether each TCR beta V gene segment behaved as functional or pseudogenic. Donor age, sex, ethnicity and CMV serostatus were collected together with the repertoire data. In a later genetic analysis, genome-wide SNP genotypes for about three fifths of the 666 donors were used, and that subset was treated as a discovery cohort. All discovery cohort repertoires had been generated using a single sequencing platform. HLA typing included class I and class II loci at four-digit resolution. Typing coverage differed by locus: A, B, C, DRB1 and DQB1 were typed in about 629-640 donors, DQA1 in 500 to 550, DPA1 in 600 to 610, and DPB1 in just under 490. Several DR-DQ haplotypes were handled as single units for association and clustering, since linkage in the cohort was strong. On average, around 200,000 unique TCR beta nucleotide sequences were sequenced per donor among 398 genotyped donors of the cohort, with around 19% of those sequences being non-productive.

Paper-wide results and their limitations: A further reported finding was that TCR beta sequences accurately predicted the HLA-A and HLA-B alleles for most subjects in the first cohort. Some IMGT-functional V segments, including TRBV6-2 and TRBV6-3, could not be distinguished by the 87-base-pair reads and were therefore excluded. HLA typing was unavailable for some donors at each locus, so association tests used only the typed subset. Most CMV-associated TCR beta chains appeared to be HLA-restricted in a later analysis, and the HLA associations seemed to be driven largely by CMV exposure. Seventeen rarely observed V segments, including chromosome 9 orphons, were excluded from the earlier analysis of just under 600 of the donors because counts were too low. Broadly in line with IMGT annotations, most TCR beta V segments showed up in productive rearrangements about 87% or about 30% of the time in an earlier analysis of approximately 640 of the donors. The study listed 150 to 200 TCR beta chains as associated with cytomegalovirus. A later genetic analysis associated a missense DCLRE1C variant with V-gene and J-gene trimming of TCR beta chains, and an independent cohort replicated the association. Across donors, most TCR sequences were observed very rarely, whereas some public TCRs were present in many individuals. In a later analysis, several top co-occurrence clusters were reported to appear linked to parvovirus B19, influenza, CMV and Epstein-Barr virus. The classifier was reported to diagnose cytomegalovirus status with high specificity and sensitivity in both the original and validation cohorts. A later genetic analysis reported fewer N-insertions in productive TCRs among donors in an Asian-associated ancestry cluster than the 666-donor mean. In vitro tests confirmed that a few of the cytomegalovirus-associated TCR beta chains recognize cytomegalovirus antigens. The authors suggested that the approach could potentially be generalized to other disease states and immunological phenotypes. When HLA alleles, especially DR and DQ, strongly co-occurred, TCR associations were difficult to assign to individual alleles. Immune exposure information for the cohort was limited to CMV serostatus. This cohort had only TCR beta chains sequenced, and the lack of alpha or paired-chain data limited which features could be detected. Roughly uniform sequencing depth across donors was assumed in presence/absence analyses, although this assumption may not hold. A group of highly shared sequence variants was considered likely to be a technical artifact of the sequencing pipeline. Linkage disequilibrium might explain the correlated functional status among segregating V segments, but an unknown experimental factor could not be ruled out. In a later analysis, HLA-associated TCR beta chains showed more clonal expansion and lower generation probabilities than non-associated chains that were equally common. A later analysis associated about 17,000 TCR beta sequences with specific HLA alleles at a false discovery rate of 0.05. According to a later analysis, TCR association rates differed among HLA loci, with DRB1 alleles showing the most associated TCRs and HLA-C alleles showing the fewest.

The cohort was made up of under 800 healthy bone marrow donors. Cohort members were all nominally healthy when sampled, although unrecorded immune exposures were likely present. The donor tested CMV seronegative, placing the donor among the 350 or so seronegative members of the cohort. Every donor gave a peripheral blood sample, and the peripheral blood mononuclear cells from that sample were used for TCR beta sequencing. Genomic DNA extraction from the blood cell samples was performed with the Qiagen DNeasy Blood Extraction Kit. From the cysteine up to the phenylalanine, the CDR3 has a length of 11 residues. Left in the record is the CDR3 DNA by itself, 33 bases read in frame from the first base. The trim is 0 bases for V and 7 bases for J, with a gap of 4 bases between the germline ends. CDR1 and CDR2 (LGHNT, FRNRAP) derive from the germline V gene. The library came from the immunoSEQ multiplex PCR assay. A mixture of 60 forward primers for TCR Vbeta segments and 13 reverse primers for TCR Jbeta segments was used in the multiplex PCR. A multiplex PCR assay on genomic DNA amplified the CDR3 region of rearranged TCR beta genes. Amplified TCR beta libraries were sequenced as 87-base-pair reads on the Illumina HiSeq System. In the source study's methods: A later analysis counted some 80 million unique TCR beta chains across the 550 to 700 repertoires, and some 11 million of these chains were shared by at least two donors. Raw reads were error-corrected and collapsed into unique sequences with a nearest-neighbor algorithm that merged closely related sequences to remove PCR and sequencing errors. CDR3 sequences were aligned to IMGT reference sequences to assign V, D and J gene segments. Each retained sequence needed at least a six-nucleotide match to both a V gene segment and a J gene segment. A rearrangement counted as productive if the CDR3 had no stop codons and remained in frame with V and J, and every other rearrangement counted as non-productive. Following IMGT convention, CDR3 was defined as the stretch from the second conserved V-encoded cysteine up to the conserved J-encoded phenylalanine. The earlier analysis of about 560 of the donors excluded any sequence lacking an unambiguous match to a single V gene segment. In an earlier analysis of around 600 of the donors, V segments were called functional above 56.7% productive rearrangements and were called segregating when the between-donor standard deviation exceeded 5%. To diagnose cytomegalovirus status from the catalog of TCR beta chain sequences, a statistical classification framework was built. In a later analysis, TCR nucleotide sequences were compared against IMGT/GENE-DB human TR gene sequences so that V and J genes could be assigned. A later analysis assigned CDR3 sequences and most-parsimonious VDJ recombination scenarios with the TCRdist pipeline. In a later analysis, every TCR beta chain was defined by the combination of its CDR3 amino acid sequence and its V-gene family, and reads without a unique V-gene family were dropped. As a way to deal with suspected cross-contamination and a sequencing artifact, a later analysis dropped hundreds of nucleotide sequences that were highly shared and had low generation probability. In a later analysis, a clonal expansion index was calculated for each public chain from normalized within-repertoire ranks of inferred template counts. In a later analysis, generation probabilities were computed with a VDJ recombination model fitted to out-of-frame rearrangements, and the resulting probabilities were checked against IGoR. A later analysis scored TCR-TCR, TCR-HLA and TCR-CMV co-occurrence with hypergeometric tests, applying a repertoire-size bias correction to TCR pairs. In a later analysis, false discovery rates were estimated by permuting HLA or CMV assignments 20 times. In a later analysis, co-occurring TCRs were grouped with DBSCAN, and TCRdist sequence similarity was added when clustering was performed within HLA-allele-positive subsets. Co-occurrence clustering excluded repertoires with fewer than 30,000 or more than 120,000 public chains, plus five with anomalous nucleotide sharing. The table comes from immuneACCESS by way of TCRdb, which keeps in-frame sequences with V and J called. Part of the clones is missing from these tables; in studies checked, under half for an unresolved V gene and the rest for unknown reasons. The V and J calls and clone size are taken from that table; D and trimming were inferred from the DNA. The sample table lists under 200,000 clones, around 82% of them with a count of one. 5.7% of the sample rests with the top ten.

In the case of this clone: This receptor's antigen is unknown. Per-nucleotide qualities are absent, and no much larger clonotype sits a single base away.

The rearranged segments are TRBV12-5 and TRBJ2-7; a confident D gene designation cannot be given. The source of this sequence is a man aged 40-49 years in good health and CMV-seronegative. Material for sequencing was PBMCs. CDR3 loop: CASGLVGEQYF. The sequence in DNA is TGTGCTAGTGGTTTGGTCGGGGAGCAGTACTTC.